The entry below gives a single TCR beta chain sequence along with its context. This sample is drawn from a study of blood T cell repertoires in COVID-19. Across the whole study: PBMCs, B-cell-depleted T cells, or T cells were the source of the cDNA or gDNA that made up the material.

Donors of Cohort 3 who recovered were those that had two negative PCRs, clearance, or symptom resolution. In the study's own analysis: Counts of nucleated cells, estimated from reference gene primer amplification, were obtained. Sequencing used immunoSEQ multiplex PCR; TCRdb keeps in-frame clones, though not all of them. V and J calls and clone size are given by that table; D and trimming were obtained from the DNA. The sample contains 250,000 to 300,000 clones, just under 90% of which appear only once. CDR3 length equals 15 residues. Germline CDR1 SGDLS, CDR2 YYNGEE. V lost 4 bases and J lost 4, with 17 bases in between.

The rearrangement links TRBV9 to TRBJ1-2; D call uncertain. The sample was PBMCs or T cells enriched from blood (not recorded which). This TCR came from a woman in her sixties who had recovered from COVID-19. The CDR3 is CASSPAGREIYGYTF. CDR3 nucleotides: TGTGCCAGCAGCCCAGCAGGACGGGAAATCTATGGCTACACCTTC.